The entry that follows covers one T cell receptor (beta chain) sequence. What it recognizes is unknown. The sample comes from a study of cytomegalovirus exposure and HLA in healthy donors. Amplification used 60 Vbeta primers and 13 Jbeta primers. Assay used: immunoSEQ multiplex PCR; TCRdb lists only in-frame clones, some missing. The table shows around 140,000 clones, with 77% occurring only once. Germline CDR1 MNHEY, CDR2 SMNVEV (reference sequence). The junction had 16 bases not matched to a gene; V was cut back by 6 bases and J by 10 bases. CDR3 length: 16 amino acids. Study outcomes and limitations: One cluster of highly shared sequence variants probably arose as a sequencing artifact.

Source material: PBMCs. The rearrangement links TRBV27 to TRBJ2-1, with 9 bases aligning to TRBD2. The sequence was obtained from an older woman in good health and CMV-seronegative. CDR3 nucleotides: TGTGCCAGCAGATCGACTAAGGGCGGGGGGGCAGGGGAGCAGTTCTTC. It codes for CASRSTKGGGAGEQFF.